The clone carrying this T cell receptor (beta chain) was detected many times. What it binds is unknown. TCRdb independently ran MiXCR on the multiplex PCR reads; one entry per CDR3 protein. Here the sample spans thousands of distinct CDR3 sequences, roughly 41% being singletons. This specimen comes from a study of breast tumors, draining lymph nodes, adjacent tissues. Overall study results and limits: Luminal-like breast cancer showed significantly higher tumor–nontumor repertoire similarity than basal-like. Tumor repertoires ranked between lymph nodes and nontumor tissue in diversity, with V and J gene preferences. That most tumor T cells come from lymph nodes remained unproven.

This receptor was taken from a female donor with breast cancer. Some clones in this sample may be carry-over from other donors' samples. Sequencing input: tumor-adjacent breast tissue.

This CDR3 reads CASSLSGPIGFSGNTIYF. In nucleotides, the CDR3 is TGTGCCAGCAGTTTATCGGGGCCAATCGGGTTTTCTGGAAACACCATATATTTT. The chain has TRBV28 and TRBJ1-3, with a weak D call TRBD1 (5 bases). Germline lookup yields CDR1 MDHEN and CDR2 SYDVKM. The V and J ends lost 1 base and 1 base respectively, with 17 bases between them. The CDR3 loop spans 18 amino acids.